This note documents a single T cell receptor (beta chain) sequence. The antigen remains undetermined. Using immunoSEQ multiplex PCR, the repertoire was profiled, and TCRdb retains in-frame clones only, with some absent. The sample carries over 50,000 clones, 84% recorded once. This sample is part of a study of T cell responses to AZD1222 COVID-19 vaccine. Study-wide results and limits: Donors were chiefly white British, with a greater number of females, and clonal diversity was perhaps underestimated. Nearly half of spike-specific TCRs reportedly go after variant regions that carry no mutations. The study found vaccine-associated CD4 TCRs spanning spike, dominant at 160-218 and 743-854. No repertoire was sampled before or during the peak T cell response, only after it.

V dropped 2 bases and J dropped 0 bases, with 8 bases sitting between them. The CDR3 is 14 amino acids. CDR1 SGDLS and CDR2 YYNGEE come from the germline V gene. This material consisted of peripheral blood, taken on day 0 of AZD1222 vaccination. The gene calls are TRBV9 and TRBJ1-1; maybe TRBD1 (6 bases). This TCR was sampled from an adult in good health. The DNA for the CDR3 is TGTGCCAGCAGCGTGGACAGTCTGAACACTGAAGCTTTCTTT. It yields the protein CASSVDSLNTEAFF. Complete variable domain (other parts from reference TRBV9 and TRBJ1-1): DSGVTQTPKHLITATGQRVTLRCSPRSGDLSVYWYQQSLDQGLQFLIQYYNGEERAKGNILERFSAQQFPDLHSELNLSSLELGDSALYFCASSVDSLNTEAFFGQGTRLTVV.